This is a list of T cell receptor beta chains from one sample in a study of radiation and T cells in renal cell carcinoma. Clones were sequenced by immunoSEQ multiplex PCR, and TCRdb holds only the in-frame ones, with some missing. Among around 140,000 clones listed, 70% to 90% were seen once. The sequencing here drew on blood, taken from a patient whose treatment included radiotherapy and nephrectomy. These TCRs come from a woman between 45 and 60 years old with renal cell carcinoma. CDR3s include the opening cysteine and the closing phenylalanine or tryptophan. The order of the fields is J gene, D gene, clone size, V gene, CDR3 DNA, CDR3 protein. D genes are given only for firm matches. Size values are once, few and many counts, or a class for expanded clones, and some rows have none.

>TRBJ2-3|TRBD2|NA|TRBV9
TGTGCCAGCAGCGTAGTTACTAGCGGGGAAGCGCAGTATTTT
CASSVVTSGEAQYF
>TRBJ2-2|TRBD2|NA|TRBV9
TGTGCCAGCAGCGCAACTAGCGGGGGGGGCACCGGGGAGCTGTTTTTT
CASSATSGGGTGELFF
>TRBJ1-4|NA|NA|TRBV5-4
TGTGCCAGCAGCCCGGGGGGACGGGGCGATGAAAAACTGTTTTTT
CASSPGGRGDEKLFF
>TRBJ2-3|TRBD2|NA|TRBV10-1
TGCGCCAGCAGCCCACGACTAGCGGGGAACACAGATACGCAGTATTTT
CASSPRLAGNTDTQYF
>TRBJ2-1|TRBD2|NA|TRBV5-6
TGTGCCAGCAGCTTGGGACTAGCGAATGAGCAGTTCTTC
CASSLGLANEQFF
>TRBJ2-1|TRBD1|NA|TRBV19
TGTGCCAGTAGTCCACTTGGGACAGGGGTTAATGAGCAGTTCTTC
CASSPLGTGVNEQFF
>TRBJ1-3|TRBD1|NA|TRBV27
TGTGCCAGCAGACGGACCCCCGGGACAGCCTCTGGAAACACCATATATTTT
CASRRTPGTASGNTIYF
>TRBJ2-5|NA|NA|TRBV10-3
TGTGCCATATACGAGCAGGGAGAGACCCAGTACTTC
CAIYEQGETQYF
>TRBJ2-5|NA|NA|TRBV7-2
TGTGCCAGCAGCTTGGGGGGCGGGGAGACCCAGTACTTC
CASSLGGGETQYF
>TRBJ2-3|NA|NA|TRBV4-2
TGTGCCAGCAGCCACCCCCTTAGCACAGATACGCAGTATTTT
CASSHPLSTDTQYF
>TRBJ1-5|NA|few|TRBV30
TGTGCCTGGAGTTCGGACAGTGACAATCAGCCCCAGCATTTT
CAWSSDSDNQPQHF
>TRBJ1-6|NA|NA|TRBV27
TGTGCCAGCAGTTTTCTTTCAGGCAGATCGAATTCACCCCTCCACTTT
CASSFLSGRSNSPLHF
>TRBJ1-1|NA|NA|TRBV6-6
TGTGCCAGCAGTTACTCGACTTCGGGTGAAGCTTTCTTT
CASSYSTSGEAFF
>TRBJ1-6|NA|NA|TRBV19
TGTGCCAGTAGGACAAAGGATTCACCCCTCCACTTT
CASRTKDSPLHF
>TRBJ2-1|TRBD1|NA|TRBV2
TGTGCCAGCAGCCTGGGACAGAACAATGAGCAGTTCTTC
CASSLGQNNEQFF
>TRBJ2-7|NA|NA|TRBV7-2
TGTGCCAGCAGCGTACGAGGTGGCAGGGCAAACTACGAGCAGTACTTC
CASSVRGGRANYEQYF
>TRBJ2-3|TRBD1|NA|TRBV11-3
TGTGCCAGCAGCGGCAGGGGGAATACGCAGTATTTT
CASSGRGNTQYF
>TRBJ1-5|TRBD1|NA|TRBV9
TGTGCCAGCAGCGAAGGACAGGGAGTTCAGCCCCAGCATTTT
CASSEGQGVQPQHF
>TRBJ2-1|NA|NA|TRBV4-3
TGCGCCAGCAGCCAAGATAAAGAGAGCGCCTCTGAGCAGTTCTTC
CASSQDKESASEQFF
>TRBJ2-7|NA|NA|TRBV9
TGTGCCAGCAGCTCATCCGGGACAAGGCCCTACGAGCAGTACTTC
CASSSSGTRPYEQYF
>TRBJ1-1|NA|NA|TRBV7-2
TGTGCCAGCAGCTTACAGACAGGGAACACTGAAGCTTTCTTT
CASSLQTGNTEAFF
>TRBJ2-5|TRBD1|NA|TRBV5-1
TGCGCCAGCAGCTCGTGGGGACAGAAACTCCAAGAGACCCAGTACTTC
CASSSWGQKLQETQYF
>TRBJ1-6|TRBD1|once|TRBV7-2
TGTGCCACCGACAGGGGGGGTCGAAATTCACCCCTCCACTTT
CATDRGGRNSPLHF
>TRBJ2-5|NA|NA|TRBV29-1
TGCAGCGTTAGGAGGGGGCTGCTACCCGAGGAGACCCAGTACTTC
CSVRRGLLPEETQYF
>TRBJ2-5|TRBD1|NA|TRBV10-3
TGTGCCATCAGCGGGACAGGGGGCAGGGAGACCCAGTACTTC
CAISGTGGRETQYF
>TRBJ2-7|TRBD2|medium-sized|TRBV7-9
TGTGCCAGCAGCTCGACTAGCGGATACCCCTACGAGCAGTACTTC
CASSSTSGYPYEQYF
>TRBJ1-4|NA|NA|TRBV5-4
TGTGCCAGCAGCCTTAGACAGGAGGTAAATGAAAAACTGTTTTTT
CASSLRQEVNEKLFF
>TRBJ1-5|TRBD1|NA|TRBV19
TGTGCCAGTAGTATAAACGGACAGGGGGCGGGTCAGCCCCAGCATTTT
CASSINGQGAGQPQHF
>TRBJ2-1|NA|few|TRBV10-3
TGTGCCATCAGCGGAACGGGGGTCCAGGACAATGAGCAGTTCTTC
CAISGTGVQDNEQFF
>TRBJ1-1|NA|few|TRBV6-1
TGTGCCAGCGGAGACGACGGGGGAGCTTTCTTT
CASGDDGGAFF
>TRBJ2-7|NA|NA|TRBV10-1
TGCGCCAGCAGTGACCTGCGGAGGGAGATGGACGAGCAGTACTTC
CASSDLRREMDEQYF
>TRBJ2-6|NA|NA|TRBV6-1
TGTGCCAGCAGTGCTGACGACTCTGGGGCCAACGTCCTGACTTTC
CASSADDSGANVLTF
>TRBJ2-5|NA|NA|TRBV7-2
TGTGCCAGCAGCCCACCGCTCGGGCAAGAGACCCAGTACTTC
CASSPPLGQETQYF
>TRBJ2-7|TRBD2|NA|TRBV6-5
TGTGCCAGCAGTTACAACGAGCGGGGGTATTTTTACTTC
CASSYNERGYFYF
>TRBJ2-1|TRBD2|NA|TRBV18
TGTGCCAGCTCACCTTGGACTAGCGGGGGCAATGAGCAGTTCTTC
CASSPWTSGGNEQFF
>TRBJ1-6|TRBD1|NA|TRBV2
TGTGCCAGCAGTCCCCAGACAGGGGCAGTAGCACCCCTCCACTTT
CASSPQTGAVAPLHF
>TRBJ1-4|TRBD1|NA|TRBV29-1
TGCAGCGCCGGGACAGGACTGAATGAAAAACTGTTTTTT
CSAGTGLNEKLFF
>TRBJ2-2|NA|NA|TRBV19
TGTGCCAGTAGTATACAACAGTCGAACACCGGGGAGCTGTTTTTT
CASSIQQSNTGELFF
>TRBJ2-5|TRBD2|NA|TRBV7-9
TGTGCCAGCAGCTTAACGGGTAGCGGGAGAGGAGAGACCCAGTACTTC
CASSLTGSGRGETQYF
>TRBJ2-7|NA|NA|TRBV5-6
TGTGCCAGCACCCCCCTCCCGACGGACTACGAGCAGTACTTC
CASTPLPTDYEQYF
>TRBJ2-7|NA|NA|TRBV9
TGTGCCAGCAGCGTAGCTACAGGGAGGGGGTACGAGCAGTACTTC
CASSVATGRGYEQYF
>TRBJ1-1|NA|NA|TRBV4-3
TGCGCCAGCAGCCTCACTGGGGGCTACACTGAAGCTTTCTTT
CASSLTGGYTEAFF
>TRBJ2-1|NA|NA|TRBV15
TGTGCCACCAGCAGAGATTTTGGGTCAGGGAATGAGCAGTTCTTC
CATSRDFGSGNEQFF
>TRBJ2-7|NA|NA|TRBV28
TGTGCCAGCAGCTGGGTCTCCTACGAGCAGTACTTC
CASSWVSYEQYF
>TRBJ2-7|TRBD1|NA|TRBV18
TGTGCCAGCTCACCAGGGACAGGGGCCTACGAGCAGTACTTC
CASSPGTGAYEQYF
>TRBJ1-2|NA|NA|TRBV10-3
TGTGCCATCAGTGTCGGCAGCCCTAACTATGGCTACACCTTC
CAISVGSPNYGYTF
>TRBJ1-1|NA|once|TRBV5-1
TGCGCCAGCAGCCTGACGCAAGAAACTGAAGCTTTCTTT
CASSLTQETEAFF
>TRBJ1-2|TRBD1|NA|TRBV7-2
TGTGCCAGCAGCCGTGGCGCGGGACAGAATTATAACTATGGCTACACCTTC
CASSRGAGQNYNYGYTF